Here is one TCR beta chain with its context. Measured with immunoSEQ multiplex PCR; TCRdb has only the in-frame clones, and not every one. The table records roughly 56,000 clones, roughly 83% of them present only once. The sample is drawn from a study of OX40 agonist ivuxolimab in advanced cancers. Whole-study context: Patients took ivuxolimab, an agonistic anti-OX40 (CD134) antibody.

This receptor was obtained from an adult with an advanced solid tumor such as melanoma, head and neck, liver or kidney cancer. This specimen consisted of CD4+ or CD8+ T cells sorted from blood, obtained in a trial of the OX40 agonist ivuxolimab.

The CDR3 loop reads CASSLVVSTYEQYF. As DNA, the CDR3 is TGTGCCAGCAGCTTGGTGGTTTCTACCTACGAGCAGTACTTC. The rearrangement links TRBV5-6 to TRBJ2-7; D is unresolved. Trimming removed 0 bases at V and 2 bases at J, with 9 bases between. Germline CDR1 is SGHDT and CDR2 is YYEEEE. CDR3 size: 14 residues.